These T cell receptor beta chains were read from a single sample in a study of T cell responses to AZD1222 COVID-19 vaccine. The data were produced by immunoSEQ multiplex PCR, yet TCRdb's version contains in-frame clones alone and is incomplete. Of around 140,000 clones listed, around 89% are singletons. Sequences were derived from peripheral blood, sampled on day 0 of AZD1222 vaccination. These receptors all come from an adult in good health. The conserved cysteine and the conserved F or W are not part of the CDR3 here. The size entry is marked missing in some rows and otherwise reads once, few, many or a size class.

TRBJ2-7,NA,TRBV9,ASSVGVAMSSYEQY
TRBJ2-3,NA,TRBV19,ASSRDKPDTQY
TRBJ1-4,NA,TRBV5-1,ASSSTQGVQEKLF
TRBJ1-2,NA,TRBV6-6,ASSFIGAKQGGGYT
TRBJ2-7,NA,TRBV19,ASSGRQGTHEQY
TRBJ2-3,once,TRBV11-3,ASSLDTSGGTHPTDTQY
TRBJ2-1,NA,TRBV9,ASSVGPPHYYNEQF
TRBJ1-2,NA,TRBV20-1,SATGSGYT
TRBJ2-2,NA,TRBV19,ASSLKAGGVQNTGELF
TRBJ1-5,NA,TRBV28,ASNRQGGQPQH
TRBJ2-1,NA,TRBV25-1,ASRRQLHEQF
TRBJ2-2,NA,TRBV3-1/TRBV3-2,ASSQGRAGTGELF
TRBJ1-3,NA,TRBV6-2/TRBV6-3,ASSYSRRQANGNTIY
TRBJ1-1,NA,TRBV19,ASSLTGAPNTEAF
TRBJ2-1,NA,TRBV4-1,ASSQFRLAGNNEQF
TRBJ2-3,NA,TRBV7-9,ASSHIVGPDTQY
TRBJ1-5,NA,TRBV3-1/TRBV3-2,ASSQDQGSNQPQH
TRBJ2-1,once,TRBV7-9,ASSLLSDGAYNEQF
TRBJ2-1,once,TRBV3-1/TRBV3-2,ASVSRGGGRDNEQF
TRBJ2-1,NA,TRBV18,ASSLRLSDYNEQF
TRBJ2-1,once,TRBV27,ASSPPGLAAKGEQF
TRBJ2-1,NA,TRBV4-1,ASSRGGVVLAGDEQF
TRBJ1-1,NA,TRBV24-1,ATSDSRQTNTEAF
TRBJ2-1,NA,TRBV5-1,ASSLRDNEQF
TRBJ1-1,NA,TRBV11-3,ASSPGGRTEAF